This T cell receptor beta chain was profiled in a study of breast tumors, draining lymph nodes, adjacent tissues. Via MiXCR, TCRdb re-called the multiplex PCR reads, giving one row per CDR3 protein. The sample lists some 250,000 distinct CDR3 sequences, approximately 36% occurring once. Findings and limits, study-wide: Compared with lymph nodes, tumors were less diverse; compared with nontumor tissue, more. Tumor T cell lymph node origin was a supported hypothesis, not proven.

To note about this clonotype: Its antigen is as yet unknown.

The lymph nodes were axillary draining lymph nodes from breast cancer patients. Germline V gene lookup returns CDR1 SNHLY and CDR2 FYNNEI. V was clipped by 4 bases and J by 7 bases, with 16 bases between them. CDR3 length: 15 amino acids. The sequence was obtained from a female donor with breast cancer. Some clones in this sample may be carry-over from other donors' samples. Material: axillary lymph node tissue. The genes are TRBV2 and TRBJ1-4, with a possible D match to TRBD1 (5 bases). The CDR3 loop is CASSATGLGSEKLFF. The CDR3, as DNA: TGTGCCAGCAGTGCCACAGGACTGGGGAGTGAAAAACTGTTTTTT.